This T cell receptor beta chain appears in the sequencing data of a study of vaccination effects on CD4 cells after COVID-19. Profiling relied on immunoSEQ multiplex PCR, and the TCRdb table lists in-frame clones only, not all of them. In the table there are tens of thousands of clones, under 75% of which are singletons. With respect to this clone: Its matching antigen is unknown.

Before sequencing, viral peptide pools were used by the ViraFEST assay to expand antigen-specific CD4+ T cells. Cultured cells yielded isolated CD4+ T cells after 10 days. No vaccinee had earlier SARS-CoV-2 infection, and nucleocapsid antibodies were negative. Germline V gene lookup returns CDR1 MNHEY and CDR2 SVGEGT. The CDR3 sequence is 15 residues long. V lost 4 bases and J 5 bases, leaving 16 bases between the germline ends. The sample here was CD4+ T cells from PBMCs cultured with HCoV-OC43 spike peptides, taken before COVID-19 vaccination. Subset given: HCoV-OC43 spike overlapping peptide pool stimulation. This sequence originates from a human donor who received a COVID-19 vaccine. The chain recombines TRBV6-2 or TRBV6-3 with TRBJ2-3; either TRBD1 or TRBD2 may supply D (6 bases each). The CDR3 DNA reads TGTGCCAGCAGTTTATTGGGGGGCGCCGAAGATACGCAGTATTTT. This gives the protein CASSLLGGAEDTQYF.